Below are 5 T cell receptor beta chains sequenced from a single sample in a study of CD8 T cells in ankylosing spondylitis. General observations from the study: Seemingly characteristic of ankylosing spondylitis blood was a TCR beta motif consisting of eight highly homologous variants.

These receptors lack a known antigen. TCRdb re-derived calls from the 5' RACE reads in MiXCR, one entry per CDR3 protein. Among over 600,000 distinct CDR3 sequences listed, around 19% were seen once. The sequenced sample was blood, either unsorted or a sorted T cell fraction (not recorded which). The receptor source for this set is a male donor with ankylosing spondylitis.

CDR3 DNA: TGTGCCAGCAGCTCCAATTTGGGGACCATGGGAGCTTTCTTT. As protein: CASSSNLGTMGAFF. The rearrangement uses TRBV7-9 and TRBJ1-1; D may be TRBD1 (5 bases). Trimming stripped 4 bases from V and 10 bases from J, with 19 bases between. The CDR3 runs 14 residues. Germline values: CDR1 SEHNR, CDR2 FQNEAQ (reference sequence).

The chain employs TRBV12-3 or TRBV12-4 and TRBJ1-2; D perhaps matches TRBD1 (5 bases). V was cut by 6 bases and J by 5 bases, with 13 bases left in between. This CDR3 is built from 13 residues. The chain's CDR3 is CASSPSGTYGYTF. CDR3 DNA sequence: TGTGCCAGCAGCCCCTCCGGGACGTATGGCTACACCTTC.

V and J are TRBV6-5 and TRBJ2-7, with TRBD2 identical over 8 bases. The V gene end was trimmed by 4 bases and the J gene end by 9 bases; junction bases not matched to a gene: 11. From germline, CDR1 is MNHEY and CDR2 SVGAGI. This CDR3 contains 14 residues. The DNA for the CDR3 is TGTGCCAGCAGTTCCCTCCTTAGCGGGAACTGGCAGTACTTC. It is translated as CASSSLLSGNWQYF.

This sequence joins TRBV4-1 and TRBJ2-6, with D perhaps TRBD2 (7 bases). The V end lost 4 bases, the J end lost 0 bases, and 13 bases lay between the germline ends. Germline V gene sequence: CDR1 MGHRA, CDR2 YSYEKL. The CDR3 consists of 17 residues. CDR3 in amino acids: CASSRGGGDSGANVLTF. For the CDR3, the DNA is TGCGCCAGCAGCCGGGGAGGGGGAGACTCTGGGGCCAACGTCCTGACTTTC.

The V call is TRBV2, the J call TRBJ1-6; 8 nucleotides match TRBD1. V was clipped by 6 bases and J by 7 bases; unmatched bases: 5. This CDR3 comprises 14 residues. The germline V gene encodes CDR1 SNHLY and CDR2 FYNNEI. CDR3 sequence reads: CASRQGVSNSPLHF. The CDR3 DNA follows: TGTGCCAGCAGACAGGGGGTCTCCAATTCACCCCTCCACTTT. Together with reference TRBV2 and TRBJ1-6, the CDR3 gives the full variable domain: EPEVTQTPSHQVTQMGQEVILRCVPISNHLYFYWYRQILGQKVEFLVSFYNNEISEKSEIFDDQFSVERPDGSNFTLKIRSTKLEDSAMYFCASRQGVSNSPLHFGNGTRLTVT.